This TCR beta chain came from a study of molecular identifiers for immune sequencing clone quantification. Findings and limits, study-wide: Among around 970,000 naive cells, spiked Jurkat TCR RNA from a single cell was reportedly detectable.

This clonotype was picked up a small number of times. Its antigen is currently unknown. Sorting was used to obtain naive CD8 T cells (CD8+CD4-CCR7+CD45RA+). One entry per CDR3 protein results from TCRdb running MiXCR on the PCR reads. The sample yields over 600,000 distinct CDR3 sequences, about 20% seen once. V was clipped by 5 bases and J by 3 bases, with 9 bases between them. Germline lookup yields CDR1 SEHNR and CDR2 FQNEAQ (reference sequence). The CDR3 contains 13 residues. This clonotype was obtained from a human donor in good health. Some libraries in this study had Jurkat cell RNA spiked in. Sequenced material: naive CD8+ T cells from blood, with Jurkat cell RNA spiked in. Subset reported: FACS-sorted CD8+CD4-CCR7+CD45RA+ naive T cells. The chain links TRBV7-9 to TRBJ2-3; the D is unclear. The CDR3 bases are TGTGCCAGCAGCCCGTTAAGAACAGATACGCAGTATTTT. This gives the protein CASSPLRTDTQYF.